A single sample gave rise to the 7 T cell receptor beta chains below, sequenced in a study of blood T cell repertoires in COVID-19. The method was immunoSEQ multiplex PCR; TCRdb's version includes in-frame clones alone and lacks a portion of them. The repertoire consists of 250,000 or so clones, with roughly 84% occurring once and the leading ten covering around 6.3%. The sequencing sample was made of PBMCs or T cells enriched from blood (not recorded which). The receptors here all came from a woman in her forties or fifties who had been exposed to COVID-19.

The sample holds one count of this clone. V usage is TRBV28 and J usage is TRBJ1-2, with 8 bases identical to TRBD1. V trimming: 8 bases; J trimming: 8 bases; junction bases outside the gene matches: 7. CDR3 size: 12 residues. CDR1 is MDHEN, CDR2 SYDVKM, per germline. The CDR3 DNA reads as TGTGCCAGCTCTCAGGGGGCGTGGGGCTACACCTTC. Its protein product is CASSQGAWGYTF.

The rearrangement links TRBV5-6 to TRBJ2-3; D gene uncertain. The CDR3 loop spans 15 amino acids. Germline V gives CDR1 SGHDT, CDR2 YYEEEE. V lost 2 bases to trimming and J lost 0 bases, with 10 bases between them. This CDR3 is CASSFSPGSTDTQYF. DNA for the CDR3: TGTGCCAGCAGCTTCTCCCCAGGTAGCACAGATACGCAGTATTTT.

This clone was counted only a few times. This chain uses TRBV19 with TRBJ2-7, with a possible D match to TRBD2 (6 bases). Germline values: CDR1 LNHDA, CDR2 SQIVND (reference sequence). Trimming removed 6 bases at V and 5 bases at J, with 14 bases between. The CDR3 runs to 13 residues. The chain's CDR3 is CASRTRAGDEQYF. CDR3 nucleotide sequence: TGTGCCAGTAGGACTAGGGCGGGCGACGAGCAGTACTTC.

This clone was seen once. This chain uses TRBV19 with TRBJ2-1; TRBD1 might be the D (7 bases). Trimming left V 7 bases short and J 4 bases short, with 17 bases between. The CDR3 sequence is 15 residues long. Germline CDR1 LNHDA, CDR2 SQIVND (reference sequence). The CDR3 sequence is CASIPTTGRYNEQFF. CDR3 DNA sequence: TGTGCCAGTATCCCAACGACAGGGAGGTACAATGAGCAGTTCTTC.

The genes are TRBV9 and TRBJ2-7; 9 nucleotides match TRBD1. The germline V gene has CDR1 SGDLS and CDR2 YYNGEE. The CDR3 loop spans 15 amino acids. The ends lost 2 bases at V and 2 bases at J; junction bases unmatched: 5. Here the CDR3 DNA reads TGTGCCAGCAGCGTGGGACAGGGAAACGCCTACGAGCAGTACTTC. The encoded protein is CASSVGQGNAYEQYF.

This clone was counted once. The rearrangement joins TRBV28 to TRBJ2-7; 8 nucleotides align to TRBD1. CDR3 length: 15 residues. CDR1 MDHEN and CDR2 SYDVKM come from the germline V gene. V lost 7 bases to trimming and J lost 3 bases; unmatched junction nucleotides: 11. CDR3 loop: CASTVPGQANYEQYF. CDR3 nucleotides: TGTGCCAGCACCGTCCCGGGACAGGCCAACTACGAGCAGTACTTC.

CDR3 residues: CASTVVPGANTEAFF. The CDR3, as DNA: TGTGCCAGCACAGTCGTTCCAGGGGCGAACACTGAAGCTTTCTTT. The chain employs TRBV6-5 and TRBJ1-1; TRBD1 might be the D (6 bases). V was trimmed by 7 bases and J by 1 base, leaving 16 bases between them. The CDR3 loop spans 15 amino acids. Germline V gene lookup returns CDR1 MNHEY and CDR2 SVGAGI.